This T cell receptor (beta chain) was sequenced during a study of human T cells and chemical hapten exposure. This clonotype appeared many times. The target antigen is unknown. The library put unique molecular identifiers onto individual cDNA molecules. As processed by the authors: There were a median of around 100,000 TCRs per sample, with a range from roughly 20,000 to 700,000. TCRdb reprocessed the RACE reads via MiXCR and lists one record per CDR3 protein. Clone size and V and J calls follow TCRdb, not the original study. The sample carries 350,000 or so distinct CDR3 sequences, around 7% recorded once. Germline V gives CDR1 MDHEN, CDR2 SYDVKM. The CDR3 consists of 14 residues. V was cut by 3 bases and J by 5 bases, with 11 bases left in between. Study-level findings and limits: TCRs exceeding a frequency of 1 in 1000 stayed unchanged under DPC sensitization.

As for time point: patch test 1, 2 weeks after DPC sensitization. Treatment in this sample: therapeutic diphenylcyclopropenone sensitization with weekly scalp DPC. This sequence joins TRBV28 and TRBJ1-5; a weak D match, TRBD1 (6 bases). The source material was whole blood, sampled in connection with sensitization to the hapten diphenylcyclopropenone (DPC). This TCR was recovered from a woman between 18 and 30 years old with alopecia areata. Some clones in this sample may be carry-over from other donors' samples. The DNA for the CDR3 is TGTGCCAGCAGTTTCGGACAGCTCTATCAGCCCCAGCATTTT. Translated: CASSFGQLYQPQHF.